These 29 T cell receptor beta chains were sequenced from one sample in a study of cytomegalovirus exposure and HLA in healthy donors (TCRdb year 2017). The receptor library was made with the immunoSEQ multiplex PCR assay. Drawn from immuneACCESS, this table holds only the in-frame rearrangements with V and J called that TCRdb kept. Clones are partly lost; checked studies trace under half to an unresolved V gene and leave the rest unexplained. This sample has about 200,000 clones in its table, and over 75% of those were observed once. Of the sample, roughly 2% falls within the top ten clones. The sample was PBMCs. The origin of the receptors is a woman under 30 in good health and CMV-seropositive.

The gene calls are TRBV7-3 and TRBJ2-1; 11 bases fit TRBD2. The CDR3 runs to 15 residues. Germline lookup yields CDR1 SGHTA and CDR2 FQGTGA. The J segment lost 6 bases and the V segment lost 5 bases, leaving 6 bases of the junction unmatched. In DNA form, the CDR3 reads TGTGCCAGCAGCCCCTTAGCGGGAGGGGGCAATGAGCAGTTCTTC. As protein: CASSPLAGGGNEQFF. Filled out from reference TRBV7-3 and TRBJ2-1, the complete variable domain reads GAGVSQTPSNKVTEKGKYVELRCDPISGHTALYWYRQSLGQGPEFLIYFQGTGAADDSGLPNDRFFAVRPEGSVSTLKIQRTERGDSAVYLCASSPLAGGGNEQFFGPGTRLTVL.

This clone has more than one count but fewer than ten. This chain connects TRBV10-3 to TRBJ1-1; D is unclear. The CDR3 has 18 residues. Germline CDR1 reads ENHRY; CDR2 reads SYGVKD. V lost 2 bases and J lost 4, with 23 bases in between. The CDR3 loop reads CAISEPTGRIASGTEAFF. CDR3 DNA sequence: TGTGCCATCAGTGAGCCCACGGGTCGGATAGCTTCGGGCACTGAAGCTTTCTTT.

The chain couples TRBV28 to TRBJ1-2; D is ambiguous. CDR1 is MDHEN, CDR2 SYDVKM, per germline. Trimming left V 5 bases short and J 4 bases short, with 2 bases between. This CDR3 spans 10 amino acids. CDR3 protein: CASSRYGYTF. For the CDR3, the DNA is TGTGCCAGCAGTCGCTATGGCTACACCTTC.

J is TRBJ2-7 and V is TRBV18; D uncertain. V lost 5 bases to trimming and J lost 3 bases, with 14 bases between them. The CDR3 runs to 14 residues. Per germline, CDR1 KGHSH and CDR2 LQKENI. The CDR3 DNA follows: TGTGCCAGCTCAGGCCTAGGTACGATCTACGAGCAGTACTTC. It is translated as CASSGLGTIYEQYF.

The chain carries TRBV5-1 and TRBJ2-1; D remains ambiguous. The CDR3 runs to 14 residues. Germline CDR1 SGHRS, CDR2 YFSETQ. Trimming took off 2 bases at V and 2 bases at J, with 8 bases between the two ends. The CDR3 region is CASSLSRAYNEQFF. CDR3 DNA sequence: TGCGCCAGCAGCTTATCAAGAGCCTACAATGAGCAGTTCTTC.

This sequence joins TRBV9 and TRBJ1-4, with 8 nucleotides matching TRBD1. V shed 2 bases and J 8 bases; nucleotides not matched to a gene: 8. The length of the CDR3 is 15 residues. The V gene's germline CDR1 is SGDLS and CDR2 YYNGEE. The DNA of the CDR3 is TGTGCCAGCAGCGTCGCGGACAGGGCGGGCGAAAAACTGTTTTTT. Translated, it gives CASSVADRAGEKLFF.

This clone was seen a handful of times. The rearrangement uses TRBV19 and TRBJ2-1, with 9 bases identical to TRBD2. The J segment lost 10 bases and the V segment lost 3 bases, leaving 13 bases of the junction unmatched. Germline lookup yields CDR1 LNHDA and CDR2 SQIVND (reference sequence). CDR3 length equals 16 residues. DNA for the CDR3: TGTGCCAGTAGTATGTCTGGCGGGAGGGCCTCTCGGGAGCAGTTCTTC. Translated, it gives CASSMSGGRASREQFF.

This clone was detected once. The chain combines TRBV15 with TRBJ2-5; 13 bases line up with TRBD2. The CDR3 spans 17 residues. The germline V gene has CDR1 LNHNV and CDR2 YYDKDF (reference sequence). The ends lost 1 base at V and 0 bases at J; junction bases unmatched: 2. CDR3 protein: CATSRAGTSGDQETQYF. The CDR3 DNA is TGTGCCACCAGCAGAGCCGGGACTAGCGGGGACCAAGAGACCCAGTACTTC.

The rearrangement uses TRBV27 and TRBJ2-5; D perhaps matches TRBD1 (5 bases). CDR1 and CDR2 (germline): MNHEY, SMNVEV (reference sequence). This CDR3 region has 14 residues. V lost 5 bases and J 2 bases, leaving 12 bases between the germline ends. The chain's CDR3 is CASSSWGSQETQYF. CDR3 DNA sequence: TGTGCCAGCAGTAGCTGGGGCAGTCAAGAGACCCAGTACTTC.

This chain links TRBV5-1 with TRBJ2-5; TRBD1 matches at 7 bases. This CDR3 spans 15 amino acids. Germline trimming cut 4 bases from V and 1 base from J; bases unmatched to any gene: 7. CDR1 and CDR2 (germline): SGHRS, YFSETQ. CDR3 sequence reads: CASSPIRTGQETQYF. CDR3 in DNA: TGCGCCAGCAGCCCTATCAGGACAGGCCAAGAGACCCAGTACTTC. Full variable domain (outside the CDR3, taken from reference TRBV5-1 and TRBJ2-5): KAGVTQTPRYLIKTRGQQVTLSCSPISGHRSVSWYQQTPGQGLQFLFEYFSETQRNKGNFPGRFSGRQFSNSRSEMNVSTLELGDSALYLCASSPIRTGQETQYFGPGTRLLVL.

The chain recombines TRBV5-7 with TRBJ2-1; 14 bases align to TRBD2. TRBV5-7 is reported as an ORF; its role is uncertain. The V segment lost 3 bases and the J segment 8 bases; nucleotides outside the gene matches: 13. This CDR3 has 18 residues. The CDR3 loop is CASSCSIPGTSGSDEQFF. The CDR3 region has the DNA TGTGCCAGCAGCTGCTCCATCCCCGGGACTAGCGGGAGTGATGAGCAGTTCTTC.

This chain connects TRBV9 to TRBJ1-1; 7 nucleotides align to TRBD1. The CDR3 is 15 amino acids. The germline CDR1 and CDR2 sequences are SGDLS and YYNGEE. Trimming at V came to 3 bases and at J to 6 bases, leaving 11 bases not matched to a gene. The CDR3 region is CASSAQTGFDAEAFF. For the CDR3, the DNA is TGTGCCAGCAGCGCCCAGACAGGGTTCGACGCTGAAGCTTTCTTT.

The rearrangement uses TRBV13 and TRBJ2-3, with 9 positions matching TRBD2. With V trimmed by 5 bases and J by 0 bases, 9 bases remained unmatched. The CDR3 runs to 17 residues. Germline V CDR1 and CDR2: PRHDT, FYEKMQ (reference sequence). In nucleotides, the CDR3 is TGTGCCAGCAGCACCTCTCGACTAGCGGATAGCACAGATACGCAGTATTTT. This gives the protein CASSTSRLADSTDTQYF.

This clone occurred once. The rearrangement links TRBV28 to TRBJ2-7, with 9 bases matching TRBD2. Germline values: CDR1 MDHEN, CDR2 SYDVKM. This CDR3 region has 17 residues. Trimming removed 3 bases from V and 5 bases from J; junction bases left unmatched: 14. Here the CDR3 DNA reads TGTGCCAGCAGTTTTACCTATAGCGGGAGTGCGGTCGACGAGCAGTACTTC. It yields the protein CASSFTYSGSAVDEQYF. Supplemented by reference TRBV28 and TRBJ2-7, the full variable domain reads DVKVTQSSRYLVKRTGEKVFLECVQDMDHENMFWYRQDPGLGLRLIYFSYDVKMKEKGDIPEGYSVSREKKERFSLILESASTNQTSMYLCASSFTYSGSAVDEQYFGPGTRLTVT.

This chain connects TRBV7-9 to TRBJ2-7; TRBD2 matches at 10 bases. CDR1 and CDR2 (germline): SEHNR, FQNEAQ (reference sequence). V shed 2 bases, J shed 0 bases, and the junction held 4 bases outside the gene matches. The CDR3 covers 16 residues. Written as DNA, the CDR3 is TGTGCCAGCAGCTTATGGGGACTAGCGAACTCCTACGAGCAGTACTTC. Its translation is CASSLWGLANSYEQYF.

The CDR3, as DNA: TGTGCCAGCAGCGCCTCAGGGGGGGAAGCTTTCTTT. Residues: CASSASGGEAFF. The chain carries TRBV9 and TRBJ1-1; 7 bases fit TRBD1. The CDR3 runs to 12 residues. Germline trimming cut 3 bases from V and 8 bases from J; bases unmatched to any gene: 4. Germline V gene sequence: CDR1 SGDLS, CDR2 YYNGEE.

This clone was recorded a few times. The chain couples TRBV2 to TRBJ1-2, with a tentative D call TRBD1 (6 bases). This CDR3 has 13 amino acids. Per the germline V gene, CDR1 is SNHLY and CDR2 is FYNNEI. The V end lost 6 bases, the J end lost 10 bases, and 18 bases lay between the germline ends. The DNA for the CDR3 is TGTGCCAGCAGCCGGACAGTTGCCGGGGACTACACCTTC. It yields the protein CASSRTVAGDYTF.

This clone was seen just once. The chain has TRBV15 and TRBJ1-4; D not resolved. Between the trimmed V and J ends, which lost 0 bases and 8 bases, there was a span of 13 bases. The CDR3 is 15 residues long. Germline values: CDR1 LNHNV, CDR2 YYDKDF (reference sequence). Here the CDR3 reads CATSRDNDGEEKLFF. CDR3 nucleotide sequence: TGTGCCACCAGCAGAGATAACGACGGGGAGGAAAAACTGTTTTTT.

This sequence joins TRBV6-5 and TRBJ1-2; 7 bases align to TRBD1. This CDR3 is 13 amino acids long. The J segment lost 8 bases and the V segment lost 5 bases, leaving 8 bases of the junction unmatched. Germline V CDR1 and CDR2: MNHEY, SVGAGI. The CDR3 nucleotides are TGTGCCAGCAGTCGCACAGGGGAGAGGGGCTACACCTTC. Its protein product is CASSRTGERGYTF.

The V call is TRBV13, the J call TRBJ2-7; 10 nucleotides align to TRBD2. Trimming removed 0 bases from V and 6 bases from J; junction bases left unmatched: 8. This CDR3 contains 16 residues. CDR1 and CDR2 (germline): PRHDT, FYEKMQ (reference sequence). The CDR3 sequence is CASSLGRSGRAGEQYF. Here the CDR3 DNA reads TGTGCCAGCAGCTTAGGCCGGAGCGGGAGGGCCGGCGAGCAGTACTTC.

The chain carries TRBV5-1 and TRBJ1-2, with TRBD1 identical over 7 bases. Per germline, CDR1 SGHRS and CDR2 YFSETQ. The CDR3 is 13 residues long. After removal of 5 bases from V and 8 bases from J, the junction contained 9 bases not matched to a gene. CDR3 sequence reads: CASSIGQARGYTF. In DNA form, the CDR3 reads TGCGCCAGCAGTATAGGACAGGCGAGGGGCTACACCTTC.

The gene calls are TRBV6-1 and TRBJ2-7; tentatively, D is TRBD2 (5 bases). Germline V gene data show CDR1 as MNHNS and CDR2 as SASEGT. CDR3 size: 15 residues. V shed 3 bases and J shed 4 bases, with 16 bases lying between them. The CDR3, as DNA: TGTGCCAGCAGTGAGGCCGGGTTTTCGGGATACGAGCAGTACTTC. Its translation is CASSEAGFSGYEQYF.

A single count supports this clone. This chain connects TRBV15 to TRBJ1-1, with 7 bases identical to TRBD1. J gave up 7 bases and V 5 bases, and 10 bases lay outside the gene matches. The CDR3 covers 14 residues. CDR1 and CDR2 (germline): LNHNV, YYDKDF (reference sequence). The CDR3 DNA reads as TGTGCCACCAGCGATCCCTTCCAGGGGGGTGAAGCTTTCTTT. Protein: CATSDPFQGGEAFF.

V gene TRBV14 combines with J gene TRBJ2-1, with TRBD2 matching over 11 bases. The CDR3 has 17 residues. V trimming: 4 bases; J trimming: 5 bases; junction bases outside the gene matches: 10. Germline assignment: CDR1 SGHDN and CDR2 FVKESK. The CDR3 nucleotides read TGTGCCAGCAGCCCCCGCCTGACTAGCGGGGCAAACAATGAGCAGTTCTTC. It specifies CASSPRLTSGANNEQFF. The variable domain in full, with the rest retrieved from reference TRBV14 and TRBJ2-1, is EAGVTQFPSHSVIEKGQTVTLRCDPISGHDNLYWYRRVMGKEIKFLLHFVKESKQDESGMPNNRFLAERTGGTYSTLKVQPAELEDSGVYFCASSPRLTSGANNEQFFGPGTRLTVL.

V usage is TRBV4-1 and J usage is TRBJ1-1; TRBD1 is a possible D gene (5 bases). Per germline, CDR1 MGHRA and CDR2 YSYEKL. The length of the CDR3 is 14 residues. Trimming took off 1 base at V and 6 bases at J, with 12 bases between the two ends. Here the CDR3 DNA reads TGCGCCAGCAGCCAAGGTTGGGGGAGGGCTGAAGCTTTCTTT. It translates to CASSQGWGRAEAFF.

This chain connects TRBV27 to TRBJ1-2, with D possibly TRBD1 on 6 matching bases. Germline CDR1 MNHEY, CDR2 SMNVEV (reference sequence). This CDR3 region has 14 residues. V was shortened by 3 bases and J by 10 bases, with 18 bases between the two germline ends. The DNA for the CDR3 is TGTGCCAGCAGTTTGGGGTACTATACAGGGCACTACACCTTC. It codes for CASSLGYYTGHYTF.

V usage is TRBV27 and J usage is TRBJ2-3; TRBD2 matches at 11 bases. The germline CDR1 and CDR2 sequences are MNHEY and SMNVEV (reference sequence). V trimming: 5 bases; J trimming: 5 bases; junction bases outside the gene matches: 3. The CDR3 extends over 14 amino acids. CDR3: CASSHGTSGDTQYF. In nucleotides, the CDR3 is TGTGCCAGCAGTCACGGGACTAGCGGAGATACGCAGTATTTT.

The CDR3 is CASSLTSVVETQYF. The DNA for the CDR3 is TGCGCCAGCAGCCTGACTAGCGTCGTGGAGACCCAGTACTTC. The chain employs TRBV5-1 and TRBJ2-5; TRBD2 agrees at 8 bases. The trim removed 4 bases at V and 5 bases at J, leaving 7 bases unmatched. Germline lookup yields CDR1 SGHRS and CDR2 YFSETQ. The CDR3 runs 14 residues. The full variable domain, its missing parts supplied by reference TRBV5-1 and TRBJ2-5, is KAGVTQTPRYLIKTRGQQVTLSCSPISGHRSVSWYQQTPGQGLQFLFEYFSETQRNKGNFPGRFSGRQFSNSRSEMNVSTLELGDSALYLCASSLTSVVETQYFGPGTRLLVL.

This chain uses TRBV18 with TRBJ2-1; TRBD2 matches at 7 bases. The germline gives CDR1 KGHSH, CDR2 LQKENI. CDR3 length equals 14 residues. With 5 bases clipped from V and 10 bases from J, the junction kept 11 bases outside the gene matches. CDR3 loop: CASSSGAGFWEQFF. The CDR3 DNA is TGTGCCAGCTCATCGGGAGCGGGATTCTGGGAGCAGTTCTTC.